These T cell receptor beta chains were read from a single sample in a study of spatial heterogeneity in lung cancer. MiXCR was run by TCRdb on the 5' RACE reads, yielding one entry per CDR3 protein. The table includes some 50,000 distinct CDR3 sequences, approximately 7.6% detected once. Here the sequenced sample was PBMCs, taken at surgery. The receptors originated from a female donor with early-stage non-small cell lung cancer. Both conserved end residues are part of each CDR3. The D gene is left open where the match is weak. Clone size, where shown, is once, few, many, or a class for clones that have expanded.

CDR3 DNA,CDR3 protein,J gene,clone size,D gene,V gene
TGTGCCAGCAGGCAAGGGGTGGCAGATACGCAGTATTTT,CASRQGVADTQYF,TRBJ2-3,-,-,TRBV7-2
TGTGCCAGCAGTTACTCCCGACCTCGGACAGAGGCAAGAAACACTGAAGCTTTCTTT,CASSYSRPRTEARNTEAFF,TRBJ1-1,many,-,TRBV27
TGCAGTGCTAGAGGGGGGGAGGGCAATCAGCCCCAGCATTTT,CSARGGEGNQPQHF,TRBJ1-5,few,-,TRBV20-1
TGTGCTAGTGGTACCCAGGGACAGGTCATTGAAGCTTTCTTT,CASGTQGQVIEAFF,TRBJ1-1,many,TRBD1,TRBV12-5
TGCGCCAGCAGCAAGGCGGGGCGGGAGACCTACGAGCAGTACTTC,CASSKAGRETYEQYF,TRBJ2-7,few,TRBD2,TRBV5-1
TGTGCCAGCAGCTCGACTCCGGGACAGGGGGCGTCCGGGGCCAACGTCCTGACTTTC,CASSSTPGQGASGANVLTF,TRBJ2-6,-,TRBD1,TRBV7-2
TGTGCCAGCAGCCATCCAGGGGTTGAGCAGTTCTTC,CASSHPGVEQFF,TRBJ2-1,-,-,TRBV7-2
TGTGCCAGCTCCATCGGGACGCAAAGGGGCAATCAGCCCCAGCATTTT,CASSIGTQRGNQPQHF,TRBJ1-5,many,-,TRBV28
TGCGCCCGAGACCGGATAGTGAGGGCTTCGGTCGGGGAGCTGTTTTTT,CARDRIVRASVGELFF,TRBJ2-2,-,-,TRBV5-1
TGTGCCAGCAGTTTGGACAGTTACAATGAGCAGTTCTTC,CASSLDSYNEQFF,TRBJ2-1,few,-,TRBV6-5
TGTGCCAGCAGCCCGGGACTAGGACCGTACAATGAGCAGTTCTTC,CASSPGLGPYNEQFF,TRBJ2-1,many,TRBD2,TRBV7-9
TGTGCCAGCAGCTTATCTTTCGGGCCTACAGACGAGCAGTACTTC,CASSLSFGPTDEQYF,TRBJ2-7,few,-,TRBV7-6
TGCGCCAGCAGCTTGGCCGACGACAGGGAGGTGGATACGCAGTATTTT,CASSLADDREVDTQYF,TRBJ2-3,few,-,TRBV5-1
TGCAGCGTTGATTTCGTAGAGACCCAGTACTTC,CSVDFVETQYF,TRBJ2-5,many,-,TRBV29-1
TGTGCCAGCAGCTTAGAACGTAGCAGCAATCAGCCCCAGCATTTT,CASSLERSSNQPQHF,TRBJ1-5,many,-,TRBV11-2
TGCAGCGCTGGGGCAGGGGGGATGAACACTGAAGCTTTCTTT,CSAGAGGMNTEAFF,TRBJ1-1,-,TRBD1,TRBV29-1
TGCGCCAGCAGCCAAGGTCCAGGGAGCGACTATGGCTACACCTTC,CASSQGPGSDYGYTF,TRBJ1-2,-,-,TRBV4-3
TGCAGTGCTAGAAGTCAGGGGGCTGACTATAGCAATCAGCCCCAGCATTTT,CSARSQGADYSNQPQHF,TRBJ1-5,many,TRBD1,TRBV20-1
TGTGCCAGCAGCTTAGCTCAGGGGGCGATTGGCTACACCTTC,CASSLAQGAIGYTF,TRBJ1-2,many,TRBD1,TRBV7-8
TGTGCCAGCTCACCACGGTGGACAGGGGATGGAAACACCATATATTTT,CASSPRWTGDGNTIYF,TRBJ1-3,-,TRBD1,TRBV18
TGCGCCAGCAGCATCCAAGCGACAGGACCGAACACTGAAGCTTTCTTT,CASSIQATGPNTEAFF,TRBJ1-1,few,-,TRBV5-1
TGTGCCATCAGCCCGGGTCGCGCGGACGCAGATACGCAGTATTTT,CAISPGRADADTQYF,TRBJ2-3,-,-,TRBV10-3
TGTGCCAGCAGCTTATCAGGGGGTGTGGGCACAGATACGCAGTATTTT,CASSLSGGVGTDTQYF,TRBJ2-3,many,TRBD1,TRBV7-9
TGTGCCAGCGGGCAGGGTAATGAGCAGTTCTTC,CASGQGNEQFF,TRBJ2-1,few,-,TRBV6-2/TRBV6-3
TGTGCCAGCAGTGACGACAGGAGCTCCTATAATTCACCCCTCCACTTT,CASSDDRSSYNSPLHF,TRBJ1-6,few,-,TRBV6-6
TGCAGTGCTAGAGACCTAGCCCCAGGCAGGTTCTTC,CSARDLAPGRFF,TRBJ2-1,few,-,TRBV20-1
TGCGCCAGCAGCCAATGGGCCGGATCCTACGAGCAGTACTTC,CASSQWAGSYEQYF,TRBJ2-7,few,-,TRBV4-3
TGCGCCAGCAGCCTACGCCCTAGCACAGATACGCAGTATTTT,CASSLRPSTDTQYF,TRBJ2-3,few,-,TRBV4-1
TGCAGTGCCCGATTAGCGGGTTTCGAGCAGTACTTC,CSARLAGFEQYF,TRBJ2-7,few,TRBD2,TRBV20-1
TGTGCCAGCAGCTTAAAGACCAGGGGACAGGGGACAGGTGAGCAGTTCTTC,CASSLKTRGQGTGEQFF,TRBJ2-1,many,TRBD1,TRBV7-8
TGTGCCAGCAGCCCCTCGACAGTTTCCCTCTCTGGGGCCAACGTCCTGACTTTC,CASSPSTVSLSGANVLTF,TRBJ2-6,-,-,TRBV7-2
TGCGCCAGCAGCCAAGAAGGGGGCACAGATACGCAGTATTTT,CASSQEGGTDTQYF,TRBJ2-3,many,-,TRBV4-1
TGCGCCAGCAGTGAGTCATTAGCGGGCTGGGAGACCCAGTACTTC,CASSESLAGWETQYF,TRBJ2-5,few,TRBD2,TRBV10-2
TGCAGCGTTGACGCGGGGCCGAACAATGAGCAGTTCTTC,CSVDAGPNNEQFF,TRBJ2-1,few,-,TRBV29-1
TGTGCCAGCAGTCGGGATCTGGCTAAGGGCTATGGCTACACCTTC,CASSRDLAKGYGYTF,TRBJ1-2,-,-,TRBV12-3/TRBV12-4
TGTGCCAGCAGCAGACGGGGGGAGAACACTGAAGCTTTCTTT,CASSRRGENTEAFF,TRBJ1-1,many,-,TRBV7-9
TGCGCCAGCAGCCAGACAGGGGCGAAACACCCCTCTAATGAAAAACTGTTTTTT,CASSQTGAKHPSNEKLFF,TRBJ1-4,-,TRBD1,TRBV4-1
TGTGCCAGCAGCTTAGTACAGGGAGAAAATGAGCAGTTCTTC,CASSLVQGENEQFF,TRBJ2-1,few,-,TRBV7-2
TGCGCCAGCAGCTTGGCGGACAGGGGGCCAGATACGCAGTATTTT,CASSLADRGPDTQYF,TRBJ2-3,many,TRBD1,TRBV5-1
TGTGCCAGCTCGCTAGCGGGGACCACGGGGGAGACCCAGTACTTC,CASSLAGTTGETQYF,TRBJ2-5,few,TRBD2,TRBV18
TGTGCCATCAGTTACCGGGACTCCTATGGCTACACCTTC,CAISYRDSYGYTF,TRBJ1-2,few,-,TRBV10-3
TGTGCCAGCAGCCAACTAACGAGAGGATCCTACAATGAGCAGTTCTTC,CASSQLTRGSYNEQFF,TRBJ2-1,few,-,TRBV3-1
TGTGCCAGCAGCTTAGGGGGGAGGCGTGAGCAGTACTTC,CASSLGGRREQYF,TRBJ2-7,-,-,TRBV7-2
TGTGCCAGCACCACTACCGGGAGGCTAATGAACACTGAAGCTTTCTTT,CASTTTGRLMNTEAFF,TRBJ1-1,many,-,TRBV6-2/TRBV6-3
TGTGCCAGCAGCTTGGATCGGGGCGGCATCCGGTACAATGAGCAGTTCTTC,CASSLDRGGIRYNEQFF,TRBJ2-1,many,-,TRBV5-5